This T cell receptor (beta chain) was identified in a study of T cells after yellow fever vaccination. Study-level findings and limits: Across the CD4 and CD8 compartments, a small share of clonotypes was present in both.

TCRdb reprocessed the 5' RACE reads via MiXCR and lists one record per CDR3 protein. Among some 240,000 distinct CDR3 sequences, roughly 3.5% were seen once, and the ten largest hold around 19%. A single count supports this clonotype. Its antigen remains unidentified. This CDR3 comprises 12 residues. V lost 4 bases, J lost 6 bases, and 7 bases lay in between. Germline loops: CDR1 SGHRS, CDR2 YFSETQ. The material sequenced was PBMCs, taken 15 days after the yellow fever booster vaccination. The source of this sequence is a man aged 18-30 years who received the YFV17D yellow fever vaccine. The chain recombines TRBV5-1 with TRBJ1-4; D is unresolved. Here the CDR3 DNA reads TGCGCCAGCAGCCCGCCGGATGAAAAACTGTTTTTT. Its protein is CASSPPDEKLFF.